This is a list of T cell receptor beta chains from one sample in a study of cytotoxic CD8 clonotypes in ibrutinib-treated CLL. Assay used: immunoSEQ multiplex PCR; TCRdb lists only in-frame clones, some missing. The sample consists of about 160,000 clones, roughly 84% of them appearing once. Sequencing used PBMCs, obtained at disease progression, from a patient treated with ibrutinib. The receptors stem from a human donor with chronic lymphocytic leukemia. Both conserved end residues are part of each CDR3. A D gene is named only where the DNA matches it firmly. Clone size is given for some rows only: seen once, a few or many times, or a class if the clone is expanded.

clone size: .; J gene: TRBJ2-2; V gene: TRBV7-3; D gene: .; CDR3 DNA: TGTGCCAGCAGCTACTCATATGGGCCGGAGGACCGGGAGCTGTTTTTT; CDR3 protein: CASSYSYGPEDRELFF
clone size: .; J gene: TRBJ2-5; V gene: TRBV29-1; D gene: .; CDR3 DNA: TGCAGCGTTGACGCAGGGCACTTC; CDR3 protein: CSVDAGHF
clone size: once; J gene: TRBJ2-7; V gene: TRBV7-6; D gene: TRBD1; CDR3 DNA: TGTGCCAGCAGTCCACCGGGACAGGGTTTCGAGCAGTACTTC; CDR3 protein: CASSPPGQGFEQYF
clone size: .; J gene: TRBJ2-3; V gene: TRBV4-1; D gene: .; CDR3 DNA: TGCGCCAGCAGCCAAGAGATTACGGGGGCGGCAGATACGCAGTATTTT; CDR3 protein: CASSQEITGAADTQYF
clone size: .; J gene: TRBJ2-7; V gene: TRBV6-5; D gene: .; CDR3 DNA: TGTGCCAGCAGTTACGCTTGGACCTACGAGCAGTACTTC; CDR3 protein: CASSYAWTYEQYF
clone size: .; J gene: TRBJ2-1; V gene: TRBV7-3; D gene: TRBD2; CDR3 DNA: TGTGCCAGCAGCCCCACGTGGCTAGCGGCCTACAATGAGCAGTTCTTC; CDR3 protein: CASSPTWLAAYNEQFF
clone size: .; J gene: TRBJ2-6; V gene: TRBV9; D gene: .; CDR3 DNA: TGTGCCAGCAGCGTAGCTTTGGGACCAACAAACTCTGGGGCCAACGTCCTGACTTTC; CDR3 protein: CASSVALGPTNSGANVLTF
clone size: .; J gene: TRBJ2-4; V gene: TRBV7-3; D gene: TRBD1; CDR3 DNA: TGTGCCAGCAGCTTAACTCCGGACAGGGCTAAAAACATTCAGTACTTC; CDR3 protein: CASSLTPDRAKNIQYF
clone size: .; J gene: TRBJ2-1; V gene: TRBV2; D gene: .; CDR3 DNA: TGTGCCAGCAGTGAATTGGGTTACAATGAGCAGTTCTTC; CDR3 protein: CASSELGYNEQFF
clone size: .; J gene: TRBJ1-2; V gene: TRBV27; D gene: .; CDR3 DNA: TGTGCCAGCAGACTCCGGGACGGACCCTATGGCTACACCTTC; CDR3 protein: CASRLRDGPYGYTF
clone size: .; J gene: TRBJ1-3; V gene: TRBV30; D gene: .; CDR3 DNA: TGTGCCTGGAGTGTAAACAGCCTGAGCACCATATATTTT; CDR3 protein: CAWSVNSLSTIYF
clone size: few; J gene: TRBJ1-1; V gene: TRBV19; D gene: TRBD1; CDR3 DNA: TGTGCCAGTAGTTTTACAGGGGGCTCAAAGAACACTGAAGCTTTCTTT; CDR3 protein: CASSFTGGSKNTEAFF
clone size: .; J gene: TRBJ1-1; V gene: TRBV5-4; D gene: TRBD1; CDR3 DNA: TGTGCCAGCACCAACCCAGACCACCGGGACAGGGGGGCCACTGAAGCTTTCTTT; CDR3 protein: CASTNPDHRDRGATEAFF
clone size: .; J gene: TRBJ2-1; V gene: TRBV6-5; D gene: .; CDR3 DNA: TGTGCCAGCAGATCCGACTCCCTCCCCTACAATGAGCAGTTCTTC; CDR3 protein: CASRSDSLPYNEQFF
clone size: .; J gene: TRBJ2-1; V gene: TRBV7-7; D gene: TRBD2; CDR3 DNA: TGTGCCAGCAGCTCGCAGACTAGCGGTGATGAGCAGTTCTTC; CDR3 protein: CASSSQTSGDEQFF
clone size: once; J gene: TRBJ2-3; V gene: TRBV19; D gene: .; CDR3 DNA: TGTGCCAGTAGTGGGTACACAGATACGCAGTATTTT; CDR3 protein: CASSGYTDTQYF